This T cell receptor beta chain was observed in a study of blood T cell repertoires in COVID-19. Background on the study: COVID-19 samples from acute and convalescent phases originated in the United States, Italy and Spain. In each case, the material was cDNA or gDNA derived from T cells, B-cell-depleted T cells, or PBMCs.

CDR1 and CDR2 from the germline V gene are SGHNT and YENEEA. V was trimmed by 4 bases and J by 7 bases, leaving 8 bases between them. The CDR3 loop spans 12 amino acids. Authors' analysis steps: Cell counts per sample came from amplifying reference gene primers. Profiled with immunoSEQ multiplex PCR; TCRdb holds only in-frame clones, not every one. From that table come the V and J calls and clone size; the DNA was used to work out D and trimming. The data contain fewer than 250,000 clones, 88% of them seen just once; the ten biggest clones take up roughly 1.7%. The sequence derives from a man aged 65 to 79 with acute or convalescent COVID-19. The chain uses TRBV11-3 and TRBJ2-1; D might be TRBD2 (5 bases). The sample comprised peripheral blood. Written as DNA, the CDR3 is TGTGCCAGCAGCTCCGAGGGAAATGAGCAGTTCTTC. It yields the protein CASSSEGNEQFF.